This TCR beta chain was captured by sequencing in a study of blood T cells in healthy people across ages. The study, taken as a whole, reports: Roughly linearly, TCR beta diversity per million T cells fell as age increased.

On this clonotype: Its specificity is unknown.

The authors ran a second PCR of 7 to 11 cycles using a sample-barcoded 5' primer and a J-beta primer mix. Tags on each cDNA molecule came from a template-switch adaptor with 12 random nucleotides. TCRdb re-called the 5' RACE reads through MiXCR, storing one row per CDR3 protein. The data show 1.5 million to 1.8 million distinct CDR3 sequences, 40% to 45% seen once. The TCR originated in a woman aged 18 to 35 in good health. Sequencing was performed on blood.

The CDR3 region is CASSYVKEAEAFF. The CDR3 DNA sequence: TGTGCCAGCAGTTATGTCAAAGAGGCTGAAGCTTTCTTT. The chain is built from TRBV6-5 and TRBJ1-1; D not certain. CDR3 length: 13 amino acids. Germline values: CDR1 MNHEY, CDR2 SVGAGI. The V end was cut by 3 bases, the J end by 6 bases, with 11 bases between.